A single sample gave rise to the 8 T cell receptor beta chains below, sequenced in a study of lymphopenia after photon versus proton radiotherapy (dated by TCRdb to about 2019). Library preparation was by the immunoSEQ multiplex PCR assay. What TCRdb holds here is the immuneACCESS table cut down to in-frame rearrangements. Part of the clones is not present; checked against another copy, under half of the missing clones reflect an unresolved V gene, and the others are unexplained. Here the sample has 50,000 to 65,000 clones; roughly 87% occur a single time. About 13% of the sample is held by the ten biggest clonotypes. This material consisted of peripheral blood, taken from a patient treated with proton-based radiotherapy. All receptors come from an elderly man with esophageal cancer.

J is TRBJ2-1 and V is TRBV7-2, with 8 bases aligning to TRBD2. Trimming took 4 bases from V and 7 from J; bases not matched to a gene: 12. This CDR3 region has 16 residues. Germline CDR1 SGHTA, CDR2 FQGNSA. CDR3: CASSSLGGGAFNEQFF. In DNA, the CDR3 is TGTGCCAGCAGCTCTCTCGGGGGGGGCGCTTTTAATGAGCAGTTCTTC.

The rearrangement links TRBV29-1 to TRBJ2-7, with TRBD2 matching over 7 bases. Germline CDR1 reads SQVTM; CDR2 reads ANQGSEA. This CDR3 has 14 amino acids. Losses at the gene ends were 4 bases for V and 0 bases for J; bases not matched to a gene: 6. Here the CDR3 DNA reads TGCAGCGTTGTAGCCGGGACTAACTCCTACGAGCAGTACTTC. Amino acid sequence: CSVVAGTNSYEQYF.

V and J are TRBV27 and TRBJ1-1, with 9 bases matching TRBD1. The CDR3 is 15 residues long. The germline gives CDR1 MNHEY, CDR2 SMNVEV (reference sequence). V gave up 3 bases and J gave up 4 bases; unmatched junction bases: 6. The CDR3 DNA sequence: TGTGCCAGCAGTTTGTCAAGGGACAGGGTCACTGAAGCTTTCTTT. This encodes CASSLSRDRVTEAFF.

The chain is built from TRBV2 and TRBJ2-5; tentative D call: TRBD1 (6 bases). The CDR3 is made up of 15 amino acids. The V and J ends lost 6 bases and 5 bases respectively, with 19 bases between them. Germline assignment: CDR1 SNHLY and CDR2 FYNNEI. The CDR3 sequence: CASRLSGQRVETQYF. Here the CDR3 DNA reads TGTGCCAGCAGACTTTCCGGACAGCGTGTGGAGACCCAGTACTTC. Full variable domain (missing parts from reference TRBV2 and TRBJ2-5): EPEVTQTPSHQVTQMGQEVILRCVPISNHLYFYWYRQILGQKVEFLVSFYNNEISEKSEIFDDQFSVERPDGSNFTLKIRSTKLEDSAMYFCASRLSGQRVETQYFGPGTRLLVL.

The chain recombines TRBV27 with TRBJ2-5; D is ambiguous. This CDR3 region has 13 residues. V lost 6 bases and J lost 5, with 13 bases in between. CDR1 and CDR2 (germline): MNHEY, SMNVEV (reference sequence). CDR3 sequence: CASRKTAKETQYF. CDR3 nucleotide sequence: TGTGCCAGCAGGAAGACGGCAAAGGAGACCCAGTACTTC.

The CDR3 reads CASSPLTGSGNTIYF. The DNA of the CDR3 is TGTGCCAGCTCACCACTAACAGGCTCTGGAAACACCATATATTTT. The chain carries TRBV18 and TRBJ1-3; possible D gene TRBD1, 5 bases. The V and J ends lost 1 base and 0 bases respectively, with 7 bases between them. CDR1 and CDR2 (germline): KGHSH, LQKENI. The CDR3 length is 15 residues.

This chain connects TRBV29-1 to TRBJ1-1, with 7 bases lining up with TRBD1. Germline V gives CDR1 SQVTM, CDR2 ANQGSEA. The V segment lost 3 bases and the J segment 7 bases; nucleotides outside the gene matches: 5. CDR3 length: 12 amino acids. The chain's CDR3 is CSVDEGAVEAFF. In DNA form, the CDR3 reads TGCAGCGTTGATGAGGGGGCGGTTGAAGCTTTCTTT. The variable domain in full, completed from reference TRBV29-1 and TRBJ1-1, reads SAVISQKPSRDICQRGTSLTIQCQVDSQVTMMFWYRQQPGQSLTLIATANQGSEATYESGFVIDKFPISRPNLTFSTLTVSNMSPEDSSIYLCSVDEGAVEAFFGQGTRLTVV.

This clone appeared a single time. The chain carries TRBV9 and TRBJ2-1; 8 bases are shared with TRBD2. The V segment lost 7 bases and the J segment 10 bases; nucleotides outside the gene matches: 13. There are 14 residues in the CDR3. Looked up from germline, CDR1 is SGDLS and CDR2 is YYNGEE. The CDR3 is CASGPYSGTWEQFF. The CDR3 nucleotides read TGTGCCAGCGGCCCTTATAGCGGGACGTGGGAGCAGTTCTTC. Complete variable domain (other parts from reference TRBV9 and TRBJ2-1): DSGVTQTPKHLITATGQRVTLRCSPRSGDLSVYWYQQSLDQGLQFLIQYYNGEERAKGNILERFSAQQFPDLHSELNLSSLELGDSALYFCASGPYSGTWEQFFGPGTRLTVL.